This T cell receptor (beta chain) was observed in a study of Ad26.COV2.S vaccination and SARS-CoV-2 variants (TCRdb year 2021). At the level of the whole study: The specificity and breadth of SARS-CoV-2-reactive T cell receptors after Ad26.COV2.S vaccination were assessed by TCRbeta repertoire sequencing. The TCR-sequenced set comprised approximately 32 samples: approximately 19 Ad26.COV2.S vaccine recipients, 5 placebo recipients and 8 SARS-CoV-2 convalescent individuals.

The junction shows trimming of 7 bases on V and 4 bases on J, and the gene matches do not reach 13 bases of it. Taken from cysteine to phenylalanine, the CDR3 has 15 residues. The CDR3 DNA has 45 bases and is translated from base 1. According to the germline V gene, CDR1 reads SGHDT and CDR2 reads YYEEEE. Study-wide findings and limitations: Higher spike-specific TCR breadth was observed in Ad26.COV2.S recipients than in placebo recipients (P = 0.0014). Non-spike TCR breadth was comparable between vaccine and placebo recipients, consistent with the vaccine containing only spike. After vaccination, substantial breadth of spike-specific CD8+ and CD4+ T cell responses was reported. The authors noted that the TCR breadth and depth analyses may have underestimated total T cell responses.

Regarding this clone: Its antigen target is currently unknown. No clone much larger than this one lies a single base away; base qualities are absent.

The meaning of the sample's time point label: individuals recovered from natural SARS-CoV-2 infection. The immunoSEQ Assay was used to sequence TCRbeta CDR3 regions. After extraction, genomic DNA underwent amplification by bias-controlled multiplex PCR, followed by high-throughput sequencing. In the authors' own workflow: To quantify the absolute abundance of every unique TCRbeta CDR3 region, sequences were collapsed and filtered. Usable DNA was measured by amplifying reference genes present in all nucleated cells, and TCRbeta template counts were normalized to that usable DNA to estimate T cell fraction. Repertoire TCRs were annotated as SARS-CoV-2-specific by exact matching of V gene, CDR3 amino acid sequence and J gene to a known reactive TCR set. The reference SARS-CoV-2 TCR set came from MIRA and was filtered for enrichment in COVID-19-positive ImmuneCODE repertoires, removing public or cross-reactive TCRs. Based on the MIRA antigens, annotated TCRs were further analysed at the level of specific ORF or position within ORF. Depth was the summed frequency of annotated unique rearrangements, while breadth was defined as annotated unique rearrangements over total unique productive rearrangements. Two-sided Wilcoxon rank-sum tests were used to compare TCR breadth between groups. TCRdb's version of the immuneACCESS table is confined to in-frame rearrangements and falls short of the full clone set. An unresolved V gene accounts for under half of the shortfall where checked; the remainder is of unknown origin. The DNA was the basis for D and trimming; V, J and clone size are from that table. In all, the sample holds tens of thousands of clones, and roughly 84% of those were seen once. Of the sample, about 16% is held by the ten largest clones.

The sequence derives from a human donor who had recovered from COVID-19. The receptor chain draws on TRBV5-6 and TRBJ1-2, with 7 central nucleotides matching TRBD1. Sample: peripheral blood, taken after recovery from COVID-19. The CDR3 region: CASGRQGIRSYGYTF. In nucleotides, the sequence is TGTGCCAGCGGTAGACAGGGAATAAGAAGCTATGGCTACACCTTC.